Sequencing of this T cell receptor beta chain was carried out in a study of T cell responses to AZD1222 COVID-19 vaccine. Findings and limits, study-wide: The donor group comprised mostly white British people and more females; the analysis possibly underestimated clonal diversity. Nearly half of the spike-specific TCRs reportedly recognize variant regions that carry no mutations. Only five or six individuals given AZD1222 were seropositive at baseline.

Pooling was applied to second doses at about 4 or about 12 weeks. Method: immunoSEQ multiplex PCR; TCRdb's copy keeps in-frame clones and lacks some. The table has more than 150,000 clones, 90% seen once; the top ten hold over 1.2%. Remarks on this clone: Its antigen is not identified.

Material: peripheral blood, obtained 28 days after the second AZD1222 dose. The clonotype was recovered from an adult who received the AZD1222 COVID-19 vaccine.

CDR3 region: CASSLGGALNEKLFF. In DNA, the CDR3 is TGTGCCAGCAGCTTGGGAGGCGCCCTTAATGAAAAACTGTTTTTT. The chain carries TRBV5-6 and TRBJ1-4; no reliable D call. Germline V lookup: CDR1 SGHDT, CDR2 YYEEEE. The ends were cut back, 0 bases at V and 4 bases at J, with 10 bases in the middle. The CDR3 extends over 15 amino acids.